This T cell receptor (beta chain) stems from a study of blood T cell repertoires in COVID-19. Across the study: Italy, Spain and the United States were the sources of the convalescent and acute COVID-19 samples. The cDNA or gDNA used as material had been derived from T cells, B-cell-depleted T cells, or PBMCs.

The sample holds a few counts of this clone. Original methodology: Reference gene primer amplification gave nucleated cell count estimates. Data came from immunoSEQ multiplex PCR; TCRdb stores just in-frame clones and leaves some out. The V and J calls and clone size come from that table; D and trimming were worked out from the DNA. The profile covers 75,000 to 100,000 clones, with roughly 86% appearing a single time and 6.5% to 8.5% taken by the ten largest. The source is a man aged 45-65 years with active or convalescent COVID-19. Sequencing input: peripheral blood.

The CDR3 nucleotides read TGCGCCAGCAGTGATCGCCCAGGACAACAAGAGACCCAGTACTTC. Encoded protein: CASSDRPGQQETQYF. V and J are TRBV10-1 and TRBJ2-5, with D possibly TRBD1 on 5 matching bases. V was pared by 3 bases and J by 2 bases, with 13 bases between. The V gene's germline CDR1 is WNHNN and CDR2 SYGVQD (reference sequence). This CDR3 region has 15 residues.